Included here is one TCR beta chain sequence, with context. These data originate in a study of technical replicates of blood from a few donors. The germline V gene encodes CDR1 MDHEN and CDR2 SYDVKM. The CDR3 runs to 15 residues. V shed 2 bases, J shed 4 bases, and the junction held 5 bases outside the gene matches. Sequencing was performed with immunoSEQ multiplex PCR; in TCRdb, only in-frame clones are kept and a portion is missing. The sample records tens of thousands of clones, approximately 98% being singletons. The TCR was taken from a human donor in good health. The chain couples TRBV28 to TRBJ1-5, with TRBD1 matching over 7 bases. Sample: T cells isolated from PBMCs. This CDR3 reads CASSLVQGVNQPQHF. DNA of the CDR3: TGTGCCAGCAGTTTAGTCCAGGGGGTGAATCAGCCCCAGCATTTT.